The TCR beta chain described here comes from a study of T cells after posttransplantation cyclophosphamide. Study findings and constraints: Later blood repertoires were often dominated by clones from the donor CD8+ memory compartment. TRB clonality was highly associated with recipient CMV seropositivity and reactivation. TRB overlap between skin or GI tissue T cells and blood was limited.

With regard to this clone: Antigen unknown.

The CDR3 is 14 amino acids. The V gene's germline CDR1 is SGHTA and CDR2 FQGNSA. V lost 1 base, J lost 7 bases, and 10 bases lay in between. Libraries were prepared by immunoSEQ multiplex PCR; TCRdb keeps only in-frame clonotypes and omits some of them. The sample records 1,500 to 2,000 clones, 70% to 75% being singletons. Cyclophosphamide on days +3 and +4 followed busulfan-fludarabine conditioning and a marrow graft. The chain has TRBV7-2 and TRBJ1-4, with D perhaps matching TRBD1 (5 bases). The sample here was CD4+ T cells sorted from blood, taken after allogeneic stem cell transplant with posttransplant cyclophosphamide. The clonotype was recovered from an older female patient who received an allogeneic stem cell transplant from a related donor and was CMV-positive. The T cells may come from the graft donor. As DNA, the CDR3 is TGTGCCAGCAGCTTAGATAGCAGGGCTGAAAAACTGTTTTTT. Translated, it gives CASSLDSRAEKLFF.